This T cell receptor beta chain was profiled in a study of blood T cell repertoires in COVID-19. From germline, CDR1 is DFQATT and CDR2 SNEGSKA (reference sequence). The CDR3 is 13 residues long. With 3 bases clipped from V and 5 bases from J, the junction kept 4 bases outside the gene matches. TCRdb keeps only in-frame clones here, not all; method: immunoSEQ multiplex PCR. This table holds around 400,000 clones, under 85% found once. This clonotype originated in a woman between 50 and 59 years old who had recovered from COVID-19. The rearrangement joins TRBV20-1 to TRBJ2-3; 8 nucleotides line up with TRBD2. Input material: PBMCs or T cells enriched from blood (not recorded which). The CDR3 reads CSASTGGVDTQYF. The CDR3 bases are TGCAGTGCTAGTACGGGGGGGGTAGATACGCAGTATTTT.